One sample yielded the 27 T cell receptor beta chains listed below, sequenced in a study of blood T cell repertoires in COVID-19. TCRdb keeps only in-frame clones here, not all; method: immunoSEQ multiplex PCR. The profile shows about 170,000 clones, 65% to 90% of them singletons. Sequenced material: peripheral blood. The receptors derive from a woman between 40 and 55 years old with COVID-19, enrolled during active disease.

The chain joins TRBV7-9 to TRBJ2-5; TRBD2 aligns across 9 bases. CDR1 SEHNR and CDR2 FQNEAQ come from the germline V gene (reference sequence). J lost 4 bases, V lost 3 bases, and 9 bases had no gene match. The CDR3 spans 16 residues. CDR3 in DNA: TGTGCCAGCAGCTTCGCTAGCGGGATCGGATTAGAGACCCAGTACTTC. Translation: CASSFASGIGLETQYF. The full variable domain, with the rest looked up from reference TRBV7-9 and TRBJ2-5, is DTGVSQNPRHKITKRGQNVTFRCDPISEHNRLYWYRQTLGQGPEFLTYFQNEAQLEKSRLLSDRFSAERPKGSFSTLEIQRTEQGDSAMYLCASSFASGIGLETQYFGPGTRLLVL.

The rearrangement uses TRBV19 and TRBJ2-1; 7 positions agree with TRBD2. CDR1 is LNHDA and CDR2 is SQIVND in the germline V gene (reference sequence). Trimming at V came to 5 bases and at J to 7 bases, leaving 2 bases not matched to a gene. This CDR3 region has 12 residues. The CDR3 nucleotides read TGTGCCAGTAGTTGGGGGGGAAATGAGCAGTTCTTC. Amino acid sequence: CASSWGGNEQFF.

The CDR3 loop is CATSLIAIRHPDTQYF. CDR3 nucleotides: TGTGCCACCAGCCTGATTGCAATCCGACACCCAGATACGCAGTATTTT. The V call is TRBV15, the J call TRBJ2-3; the D is unclear. Trimming took off 5 bases at V and 4 bases at J, with 19 bases between the two ends. Germline V gives CDR1 LNHNV, CDR2 YYDKDF (reference sequence). The CDR3 is 16 amino acids. The full variable domain, completed using reference TRBV15 and TRBJ2-3, is DAMVIQNPRYQVTQFGKPVTLSCSQTLNHNVMYWYQQKSSQAPKLLFHYYDKDFNNEADTPDNFQSRRPNTSFCFLDIRSPGLGDTAMYLCATSLIAIRHPDTQYFGPGTRLTVL.

The chain joins TRBV27 to TRBJ2-7; 15 positions match TRBD2. Losses at the gene ends were 6 bases for V and 4 bases for J; bases not matched to a gene: 10. This CDR3 contains 17 residues. Germline V CDR1 and CDR2: MNHEY, SMNVEV (reference sequence). CDR3 nucleotides: TGTGCCAGCAGCCGGACTAGCGGGAGGGCCAATATATACGAGCAGTACTTC. Translation gives CASSRTSGRANIYEQYF.

CDR3 protein: CASSRQGPANYGYTF. DNA for the CDR3: TGTGCCAGCTCCCGACAGGGGCCTGCTAACTATGGCTACACCTTC. The chain carries TRBV3-1 (or the pseudogene TRBV3-2) and TRBJ1-2, with 8 bases aligning to TRBD1. This CDR3 is built from 15 residues. Germline V CDR1 and CDR2: LGHDT, YNNKEL (reference sequence). The V gene end was trimmed by 8 bases and the J gene end by 0 bases; junction bases not matched to a gene: 8.

The chain recombines TRBV5-1 with TRBJ2-2; maybe TRBD1 (6 bases). CDR1 and CDR2 (germline): SGHRS, YFSETQ. The CDR3 length is 14 residues. Between the trimmed V and J ends, which lost 4 bases and 4 bases, there was a span of 11 bases. CDR3 DNA sequence: TGCGCCAGCAGCGTCGGCAGGGGCACCGGGGAGCTGTTTTTT. It codes for CASSVGRGTGELFF.

The chain combines TRBV11-2 with TRBJ2-4; no clear D gene. Germline V gene lookup returns CDR1 SGHAT and CDR2 FQNNGV. CDR3 length: 14 amino acids. The V end was cut by 5 bases, the J end by 8 bases, with 16 bases between. This chain's CDR3 is CASSRPLAQDIQYF. The DNA of the CDR3 is TGTGCCAGCAGCCGACCTCTGGCTCAGGACATTCAGTACTTC.

J is TRBJ1-5 and V is TRBV9; 8 positions agree with TRBD1. CDR1 and CDR2 (germline): SGDLS, YYNGEE. V trimming: 4 bases; J trimming: 4 bases; junction bases outside the gene matches: 7. The CDR3 runs to 15 residues. The CDR3 spells CASSIGTGPNQPQHF. Here the CDR3 DNA reads TGTGCCAGCAGCATCGGGACAGGCCCGAATCAGCCCCAGCATTTT.

The J gene is TRBJ2-1, the V gene TRBV5-6, with TRBD2 matching over 8 bases. Germline CDR1 is SGHDT and CDR2 is YYEEEE. J gave up 4 bases and V 0 bases, and 6 bases lay outside the gene matches. The CDR3 consists of 16 residues. For the CDR3, the DNA is TGTGCCAGCAGCTTGGCGGGGACTAGAAATTACAATGAGCAGTTCTTC. Protein product: CASSLAGTRNYNEQFF.

The chain employs TRBV4-2 and TRBJ1-2; 9 nucleotides align to TRBD1. Trimming cost V 1 base and J 4 bases; bases outside gene matches: 13. CDR3 length: 18 amino acids. Germline CDR1 and CDR2: LGHNA and YNFKEQ. CDR3 sequence (DNA): TGTGCCAGCAGCCAAGTAACCGGGACAGGGTCTCCTACCTATGGCTACACCTTC. Its translation is CASSQVTGTGSPTYGYTF.

This chain joins TRBV3-1 (or the pseudogene TRBV3-2) and TRBJ2-1, with D possibly TRBD2 on 7 matching bases. Germline CDR1 reads LGHDT; CDR2 reads YNNKEL (reference sequence). This CDR3 contains 14 residues. Trimming left V 0 bases short and J 6 bases short, with 9 bases between. In nucleotides, the CDR3 is TGTGCCAGCAGCCAAGAAGGGGGGGTCAATGAGCAGTTCTTC. Its protein is CASSQEGGVNEQFF.

The chain employs TRBV28 and TRBJ1-5, with unresolved D. V was trimmed by 5 bases and J by 1 base, leaving 12 bases between them. The germline V gene has CDR1 MDHEN and CDR2 SYDVKM. This CDR3 comprises 15 residues. CDR3 sequence: CASSPDIISNQPQHF. CDR3 coding DNA: TGTGCCAGCAGTCCCGACATAATAAGCAATCAGCCCCAGCATTTT.

The chain couples TRBV20-1 to TRBJ2-7; 8 bases agree with TRBD2. CDR3 size: 15 residues. CDR1 and CDR2 (germline): DFQATT, SNEGSKA (reference sequence). V shed 3 bases and J 2 bases; nucleotides not matched to a gene: 9. CDR3 DNA sequence: TGCAGTGCTAGTCTTATAGCGGGGCGAACCTACGAGCAGTACTTC. Amino acid sequence: CSASLIAGRTYEQYF.

V usage is TRBV19 and J usage is TRBJ2-3; 7 bases agree with TRBD1. V shed 5 bases, J shed 4 bases, and the junction held 3 bases outside the gene matches. Germline-derived CDR1 and CDR2 are LNHDA and SQIVND (reference sequence). This CDR3 has 13 residues. The CDR3 DNA follows: TGTGCCAGTAGTCCAGGGACAGCAGATACGCAGTATTTT. Translating it yields CASSPGTADTQYF. Full variable domain (outside the CDR3, taken from reference TRBV19 and TRBJ2-3): DGGITQSPKYLFRKEGQNVTLSCEQNLNHDAMYWYRQDPGQGLRLIYYSQIVNDFQKGDIAEGYSVSREKKESFPLTVTSAQKNPTAFYLCASSPGTADTQYFGPGTRLTVL.

In its sample, this clone was seen a few times. This chain's CDR3 is CATSRDPSGGETQYF. CDR3 nucleotide sequence: TGTGCCACCAGCAGAGACCCTAGCGGGGGCGAGACGCAGTATTTT. The chain recombines TRBV15 with TRBJ2-3, with 10 bases identical to TRBD2. V lost 0 bases to trimming and J lost 9 bases; unmatched junction nucleotides: 6. Germline values: CDR1 LNHNV, CDR2 YYDKDF (reference sequence). The CDR3 loop spans 15 amino acids.

This chain links TRBV7-9 with TRBJ2-5; 8 nucleotides agree with TRBD1. Germline V lookup: CDR1 SEHNR, CDR2 FQNEAQ (reference sequence). V shed 5 bases, J shed 1 base, and the junction held 6 bases outside the gene matches. This CDR3 has 15 residues. This CDR3 is CASSAGGQGQETQYF. The CDR3 DNA reads TGTGCCAGCAGCGCCGGCGGACAGGGCCAAGAGACCCAGTACTTC.

The chain is built from TRBV24-1 and TRBJ2-3, with D perhaps TRBD1 (5 bases). CDR1 KGHDR and CDR2 SFDVKD come from the germline V gene. The length of the CDR3 is 12 residues. Between the trimmed V and J ends, which lost 11 bases and 2 bases, there was a span of 10 bases. CDR3 in DNA: TGTGCCATCAAGGACAACACAGATACGCAGTATTTT. Translating it yields CAIKDNTDTQYF.

V gene TRBV19 combines with J gene TRBJ2-2; the D gene is possibly TRBD2 (6 bases). The CDR3 length is 17 residues. Per germline, CDR1 LNHDA and CDR2 SQIVND (reference sequence). Deletions cut 1 base from V and 1 base from J, with 13 bases between. The CDR3 loop reads CASSIGFGTQNTGELFF. The CDR3 region has the DNA TGTGCCAGTAGTATAGGTTTTGGGACTCAGAACACCGGGGAGCTGTTTTTT.

V gene TRBV20-1 combines with J gene TRBJ1-1; D is ambiguous. Per the germline V gene, CDR1 is DFQATT and CDR2 is SNEGSKA (reference sequence). The CDR3 consists of 10 residues. The CDR3: CRPVAQEAFF. The CDR3 coding sequence is TGCAGGCCCGTCGCACAGGAAGCTTTCTTT.

This clone was counted once. The chain uses TRBV20-1 and TRBJ2-3; D gene unclear. The germline V gene encodes CDR1 DFQATT and CDR2 SNEGSKA (reference sequence). There are 16 residues in the CDR3. V lost 3 bases and J lost 7, with 23 bases in between. CDR3 residues: CSASRSFTAITHTQYF. The CDR3 bases are TGCAGTGCTAGTCGGTCTTTTACAGCTATTACCCATACGCAGTATTTT.

The rearrangement links TRBV7-2 to TRBJ2-1; no definite D call. Germline CDR1 reads SGHTA; CDR2 reads FQGNSA. The CDR3 is made up of 14 amino acids. Between the trimmed V and J ends, which lost 1 base and 5 bases, there was a span of 9 bases. This chain's CDR3 is CASSLGLLNNEQFF. DNA of the CDR3: TGTGCCAGCAGCTTAGGACTCTTAAACAATGAGCAGTTCTTC.

V and J are TRBV7-3 and TRBJ2-5; D gene ambiguous. There are 14 residues in the CDR3. CDR1 and CDR2 (germline): SGHTA, FQGTGA. V was trimmed by 4 bases and J by 4 bases, leaving 13 bases between them. This CDR3 is CASSSMGQGETQYF. In DNA, the CDR3 is TGTGCCAGCAGCTCTATGGGCCAAGGAGAGACCCAGTACTTC.

The V call is TRBV4-1, the J call TRBJ2-1, with D perhaps TRBD2 (7 bases). Germline CDR1 reads MGHRA; CDR2 reads YSYEKL. The ends were cut back, 1 base at V and 4 bases at J, with 14 bases in the middle. This CDR3 has 16 amino acids. In DNA, the CDR3 is TGCGCCAGCAGCCAAGTGAGGGGGGGGGTTTACAATGAGCAGTTCTTC. This gives the protein CASSQVRGGVYNEQFF.

This chain links TRBV6-5 with TRBJ2-7; 12 bases line up with TRBD1. Germline-derived CDR1 and CDR2 are MNHEY and SVGAGI. CDR3 length: 11 residues. The CDR3 region is CASRGQGAKLV. In DNA form, the CDR3 reads TGTGCCAGCAGGGGACAGGGGGCCAAACTCGTC.

The V gene is TRBV20-1, the J gene TRBJ2-3, with no clear D. V lost 6 bases to trimming and J lost 6 bases, with 10 bases between them. CDR1 and CDR2 from the germline V gene are DFQATT and SNEGSKA (reference sequence). There are 11 residues in the CDR3. Here the CDR3 DNA reads TGCAGTGCCACTTCGTCCGATACGCAGTATTTT. This encodes CSATSSDTQYF.

The V call is TRBV30, the J call TRBJ2-3; D is undetermined. The ends were cut back, 3 bases at V and 14 bases at J, with 18 bases in the middle. This CDR3 has 12 amino acids. Germline V CDR1 and CDR2: GTSNPN, SVGIG (reference sequence). The CDR3 sequence is CAWSLTTDQLYF. The DNA of the CDR3 is TGTGCCTGGAGCCTAACTACCGATCAATTGTATTTT. Complete variable domain (other parts from reference TRBV30 and TRBJ2-3): SQTIHQWPATLVQPVGSPLSLECTVEGTSNPNLYWYRQAAGRGLQLLFYSVGIGQISSEVPQNLSASRPQDRQFILSSKKLLLSDSGFYLCAWSLTTDQLYFGPGTRLTVL.

The chain uses TRBV5-1 and TRBJ1-2, with D maybe TRBD1 (6 bases). CDR1 is SGHRS and CDR2 is YFSETQ in the germline V gene. Trimming cost V 0 bases and J 3 bases, with 9 bases left between them. This CDR3 is built from 14 residues. The CDR3 sequence is CASSLEGGDYGYTF. In DNA, the CDR3 is TGCGCCAGCAGCTTGGAAGGGGGGGACTATGGCTACACCTTC.